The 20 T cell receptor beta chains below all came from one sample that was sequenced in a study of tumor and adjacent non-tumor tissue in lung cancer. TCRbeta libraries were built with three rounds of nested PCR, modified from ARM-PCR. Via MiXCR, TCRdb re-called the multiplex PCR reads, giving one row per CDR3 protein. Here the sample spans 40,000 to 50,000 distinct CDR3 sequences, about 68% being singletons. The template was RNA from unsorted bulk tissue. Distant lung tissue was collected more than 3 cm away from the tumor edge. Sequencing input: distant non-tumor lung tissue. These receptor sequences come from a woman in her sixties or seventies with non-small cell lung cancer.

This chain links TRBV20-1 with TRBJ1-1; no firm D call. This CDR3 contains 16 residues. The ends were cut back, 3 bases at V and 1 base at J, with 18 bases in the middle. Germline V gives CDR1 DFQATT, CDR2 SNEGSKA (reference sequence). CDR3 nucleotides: TGCAGTGCTAGTCATAGGCCTAAGTTAACGAACACTGAAGCTTTCTTT. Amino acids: CSASHRPKLTNTEAFF.

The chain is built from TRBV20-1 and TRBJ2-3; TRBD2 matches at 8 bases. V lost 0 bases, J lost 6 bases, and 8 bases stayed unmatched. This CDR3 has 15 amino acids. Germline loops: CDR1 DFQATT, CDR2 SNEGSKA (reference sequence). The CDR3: CSARDQRETGDTQYF. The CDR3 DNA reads TGCAGTGCTAGAGATCAGCGGGAGACTGGGGATACGCAGTATTTT.

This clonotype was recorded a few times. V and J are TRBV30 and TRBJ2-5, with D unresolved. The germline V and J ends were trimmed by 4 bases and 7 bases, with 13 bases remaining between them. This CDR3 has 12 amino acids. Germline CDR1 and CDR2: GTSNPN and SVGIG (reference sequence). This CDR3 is CAWMDPAVTQYF. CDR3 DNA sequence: TGTGCCTGGATGGATCCGGCCGTGACCCAGTACTTC.

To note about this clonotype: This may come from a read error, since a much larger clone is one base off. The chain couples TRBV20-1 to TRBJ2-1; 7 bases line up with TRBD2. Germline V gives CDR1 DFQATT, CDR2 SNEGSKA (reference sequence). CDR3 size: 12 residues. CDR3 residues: CSAIPAGYEQIF. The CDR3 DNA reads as TGCAGTGCTATCCCAGCGGGATATGAGCAGATCTTC.

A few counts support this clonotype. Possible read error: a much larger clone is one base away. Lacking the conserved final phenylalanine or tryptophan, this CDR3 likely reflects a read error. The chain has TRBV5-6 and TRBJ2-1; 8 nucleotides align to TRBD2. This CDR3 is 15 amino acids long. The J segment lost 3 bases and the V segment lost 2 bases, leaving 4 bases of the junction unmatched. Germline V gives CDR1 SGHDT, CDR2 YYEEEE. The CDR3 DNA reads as TGTGCCAGCAGCTTTCGTCTAGCGGGCTACAATGAGCAGTTCATC. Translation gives CASSFRLAGYNEQFI.

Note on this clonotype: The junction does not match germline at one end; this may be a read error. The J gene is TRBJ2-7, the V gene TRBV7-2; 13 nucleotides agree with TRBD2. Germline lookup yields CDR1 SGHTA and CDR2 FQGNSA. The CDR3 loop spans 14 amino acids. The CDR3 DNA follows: TGTGCCAGCAGCCCGGGACTAGCGGGATACGAGCGGTACTTC. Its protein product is CASSPGLAGYERYF.

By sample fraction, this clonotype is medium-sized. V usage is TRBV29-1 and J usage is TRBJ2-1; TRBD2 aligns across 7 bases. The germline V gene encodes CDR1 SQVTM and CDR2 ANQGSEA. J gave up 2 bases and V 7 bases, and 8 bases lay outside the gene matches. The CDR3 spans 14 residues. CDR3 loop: CSADRAGTYNEQFF. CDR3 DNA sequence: TGCAGCGCCGATCGAGCGGGGACCTACAATGAGCAGTTCTTC.

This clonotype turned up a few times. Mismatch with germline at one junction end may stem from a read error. The CDR3 sequence: CASNRGGLATDTRYF. CDR3 sequence (DNA): TGTGCCAGTAACCGGGGGGGACTAGCGACAGATACGCGGTATTTT. J is TRBJ2-3 and V is TRBV5-4; 10 bases align to TRBD2. The length of the CDR3 is 15 residues. CDR1 is SGHNT, CDR2 YYREEE, per germline (reference sequence).

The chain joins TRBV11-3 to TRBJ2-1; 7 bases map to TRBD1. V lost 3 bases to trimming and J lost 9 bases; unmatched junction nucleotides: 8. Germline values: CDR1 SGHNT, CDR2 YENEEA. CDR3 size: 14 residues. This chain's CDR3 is CASSLGSWDSEQFF. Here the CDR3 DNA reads TGTGCCAGCAGCTTGGGGTCATGGGACAGTGAGCAGTTCTTC.

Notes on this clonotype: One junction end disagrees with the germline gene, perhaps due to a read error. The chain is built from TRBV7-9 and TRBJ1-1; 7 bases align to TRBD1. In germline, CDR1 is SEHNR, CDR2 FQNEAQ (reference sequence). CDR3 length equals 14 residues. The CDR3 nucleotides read TGTGCCTGCAGCCCGAGAGGGGGCGATCCTGAAGCTTTCTTT. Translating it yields CACSPRGGDPEAFF.

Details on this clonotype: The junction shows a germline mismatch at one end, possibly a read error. The CDR3 DNA follows: TGCACCAGCAGACAAGACAGGGGGCGTTTGACTGAAGCTTTCTTT. Amino acids: CTSRQDRGRLTEAFF. J is TRBJ1-1 and V is TRBV4-1; 10 positions agree with TRBD1. Germline CDR1 MGHRA, CDR2 YSYEKL. The CDR3 spans 15 residues.

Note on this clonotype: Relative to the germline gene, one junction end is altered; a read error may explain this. CDR3 residues: CASTSGGSTDAQYF. The CDR3 nucleotides read TGTGCCAGCACCTCGGGGGGCAGCACAGATGCGCAGTATTTT. The chain employs TRBV28 and TRBJ2-3; D possibly corresponds to TRBD2 (7 bases). The CDR3 contains 14 residues. CDR1 is MDHEN and CDR2 is SYDVKM in the germline V gene.

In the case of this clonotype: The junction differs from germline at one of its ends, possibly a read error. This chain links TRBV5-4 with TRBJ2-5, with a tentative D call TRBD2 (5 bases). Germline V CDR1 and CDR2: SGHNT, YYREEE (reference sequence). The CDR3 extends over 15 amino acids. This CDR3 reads CAISLPLGVQETQYF. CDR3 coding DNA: TGTGCCATCAGCTTGCCTCTCGGGGTCCAAGAGACCCAGTACTTC. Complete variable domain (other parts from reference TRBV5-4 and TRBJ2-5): ETGVTQSPTHLIKTRGQQVTLRCSSQSGHNTVSWYQQALGQGPQFIFQYYREEENGRGNFPPRFSGLQFPNYSSELNVNALELDDSALYLCAISLPLGVQETQYFGPGTRLLVL.

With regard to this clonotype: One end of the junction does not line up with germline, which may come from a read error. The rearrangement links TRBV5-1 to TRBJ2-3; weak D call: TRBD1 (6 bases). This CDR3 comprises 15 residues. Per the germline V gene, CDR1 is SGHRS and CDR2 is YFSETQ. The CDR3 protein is CACSLPQGLTDTQYF. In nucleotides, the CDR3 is TGCGCCTGCAGCTTGCCGCAGGGGCTCACAGATACGCAGTATTTT.

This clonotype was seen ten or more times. This chain's CDR3 is CASSLLGDRDSPDTQYF. The CDR3 DNA reads as TGTGCCAGCAGTTTATTAGGAGACAGGGATAGTCCAGATACGCAGTATTTT. The chain joins TRBV28 to TRBJ2-3; 7 nucleotides agree with TRBD1. Germline V lookup: CDR1 MDHEN, CDR2 SYDVKM. The CDR3 has 17 residues. The trim removed 1 base at V and 4 bases at J, leaving 11 bases unmatched.

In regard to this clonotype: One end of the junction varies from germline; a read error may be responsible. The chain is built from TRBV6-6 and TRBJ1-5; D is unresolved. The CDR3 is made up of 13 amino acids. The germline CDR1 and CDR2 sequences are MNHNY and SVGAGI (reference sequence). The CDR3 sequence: CVSNADSNQPQHF. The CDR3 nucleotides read TGTGTCAGCAACGCGGACTCAAATCAGCCCCAGCATTTT.

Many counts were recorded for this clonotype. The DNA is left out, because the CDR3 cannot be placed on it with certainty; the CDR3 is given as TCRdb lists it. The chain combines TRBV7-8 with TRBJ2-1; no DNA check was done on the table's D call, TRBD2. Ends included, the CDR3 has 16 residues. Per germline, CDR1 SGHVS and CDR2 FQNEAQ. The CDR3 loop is CASSFGSGRENNEQFF.

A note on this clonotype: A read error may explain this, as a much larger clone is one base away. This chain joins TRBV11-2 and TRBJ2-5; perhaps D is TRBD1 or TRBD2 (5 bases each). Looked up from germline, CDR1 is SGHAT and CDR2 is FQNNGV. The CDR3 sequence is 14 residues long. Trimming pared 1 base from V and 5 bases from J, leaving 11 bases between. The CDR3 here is CASSLAGSAETQYF. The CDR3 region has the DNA TGTGCCAGCAGCTTAGCAGGGAGTGCGGAGACCCAGTACTTC.

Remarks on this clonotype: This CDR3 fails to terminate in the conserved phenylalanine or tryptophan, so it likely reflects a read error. CDR3 nucleotide sequence: TGTGCCAGCAGTTTTTTGGGTTCACCCCTCCACGTT. Encoded protein: CASSFLGSPLHV. The chain couples TRBV28 to TRBJ1-6; no firm D call. V was cut by 3 bases and J by 9 bases, with 6 bases left in between. CDR3 length equals 12 residues. Germline CDR1 is MDHEN and CDR2 is SYDVKM.

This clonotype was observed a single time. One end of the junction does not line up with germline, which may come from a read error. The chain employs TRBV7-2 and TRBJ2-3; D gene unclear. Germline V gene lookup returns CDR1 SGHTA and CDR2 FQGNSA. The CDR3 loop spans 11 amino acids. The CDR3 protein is CASGFLDTQYF. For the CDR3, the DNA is TGTGCCAGCGGCTTTTTGGATACGCAGTATTTT.